A single sample is the source of the 9 T cell receptor beta chains below, sequenced in a study of cytomegalovirus exposure and HLA in healthy donors. PCR amplification relied on 60 Vbeta primers (plus 13 Jbeta primers). The method was immunoSEQ multiplex PCR; TCRdb's version includes in-frame clones alone and lacks a portion of them. The sample lists 100,000 to 150,000 clones, 78% occurring once. The sequenced sample was PBMCs. These receptors were obtained from a woman between 40 and 55 years old in good health and CMV-seronegative.

V gene TRBV27 combines with J gene TRBJ1-6; weak D call: TRBD1 (5 bases). The CDR3 contains 15 residues. The V end was cut by 7 bases, the J end by 9 bases, with 19 bases between. CDR1 is MNHEY and CDR2 is SMNVEV in the germline V gene (reference sequence). CDR3 loop: CASKGDARAISPLHF. The CDR3 coding sequence is TGTGCCAGCAAAGGGGATGCCAGGGCTATTTCACCCCTCCACTTT.

This clone was observed a few times. CDR3 in amino acids: CASSGTGYTYEQYF. The CDR3 DNA reads as TGTGCCTCCTCCGGGACAGGGTACACCTACGAGCAGTACTTC. The J gene is TRBJ2-7, the V gene TRBV28; TRBD1 matches at 9 bases. Unmatched junction bases numbered 10, after V lost 11 bases and J lost 2 bases. Germline values: CDR1 MDHEN, CDR2 SYDVKM. The CDR3 runs 14 residues.

This chain connects TRBV28 to TRBJ2-1, with 7 bases matching TRBD1. The CDR3 consists of 16 residues. V shed 7 bases and J 10 bases; nucleotides not matched to a gene: 19. Germline CDR1 is MDHEN and CDR2 is SYDVKM. In DNA, the CDR3 is TGTGCCAGCACCCCGCCTCGACAGGGAATCAATGGGGAGCAGTTCTTC. It codes for CASTPPRQGINGEQFF.

The V call is TRBV5-1, the J call TRBJ2-1, with 8 nucleotides matching TRBD2. The CDR3 sequence is 17 residues long. Per germline, CDR1 SGHRS and CDR2 YFSETQ. V dropped 0 bases and J dropped 6; count of bases not matched to a gene: 11. The chain's CDR3 is CASSLAQGSGGSNEQFF. The CDR3 coding sequence is TGCGCCAGCAGCTTGGCCCAGGGAAGCGGGGGCTCCAATGAGCAGTTCTTC.

This clone was detected only once. This CDR3 is CASSEQGYQPQHF. The DNA of the CDR3 is TGTGCCAGCAGTGAACAGGGGTATCAGCCCCAGCATTTT. V and J are TRBV6-1 and TRBJ1-5, with a tentative D call TRBD1 (6 bases). Looked up from germline, CDR1 is MNHNS and CDR2 is SASEGT. Deletions cut 2 bases from V and 5 bases from J, with 7 bases between. This CDR3 spans 13 amino acids.

CDR3: CASSGAPRAQYF. Here the CDR3 DNA reads TGTGCCAGCAGCGGAGCCCCCAGAGCCCAGTACTTC. The chain couples TRBV6-1 to TRBJ2-5; D gene ambiguous. The V gene's germline CDR1 is MNHNS and CDR2 SASEGT. V shed 6 bases and J shed 9 bases, with 14 bases lying between them. The CDR3 contains 12 residues.

This clone was seen only once. The V gene is TRBV5-6, the J gene TRBJ2-7; D may be TRBD2 (6 bases). This CDR3 region has 12 residues. CDR1 and CDR2 (germline): SGHDT, YYEEEE. V lost 5 bases and J 3 bases, leaving 9 bases between the germline ends. CDR3 region: CASSSGGYEQYF. The CDR3 bases are TGTGCCAGCAGTAGCGGTGGCTACGAGCAGTACTTC.

J is TRBJ2-2 and V is TRBV19; D is ambiguous. The V gene lost 4 bases and the J gene lost 3 bases, with 9 bases spanning the gap. From germline, CDR1 is LNHDA and CDR2 SQIVND (reference sequence). This CDR3 is built from 14 residues. The CDR3 DNA reads as TGTGCCAGTAGTAACCAACATGACACCGGGGAGCTGTTTTTT. This translates into CASSNQHDTGELFF.

CDR3 sequence (DNA): TGTGCCAGTGAGGGAGACGGCACTGAAGCTTTCTTT. Protein: CASEGDGTEAFF. This chain uses TRBV2 with TRBJ1-1; no clear D. The germline V gene encodes CDR1 SNHLY and CDR2 FYNNEI. Between the trimmed V and J ends, which lost 9 bases and 4 bases, there was a span of 12 bases. The length of the CDR3 is 12 residues.